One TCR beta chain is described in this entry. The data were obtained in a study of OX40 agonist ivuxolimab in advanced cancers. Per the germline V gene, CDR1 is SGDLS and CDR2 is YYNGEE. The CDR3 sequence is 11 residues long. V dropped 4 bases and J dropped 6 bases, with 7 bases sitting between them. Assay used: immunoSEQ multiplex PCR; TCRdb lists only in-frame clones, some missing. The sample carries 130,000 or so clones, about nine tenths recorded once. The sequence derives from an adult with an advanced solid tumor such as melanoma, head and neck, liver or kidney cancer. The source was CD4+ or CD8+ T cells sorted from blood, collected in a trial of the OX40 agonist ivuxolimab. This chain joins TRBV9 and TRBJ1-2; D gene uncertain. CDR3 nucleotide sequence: TGTGCCAGCAGCCCCTTGGATGGCTACACCTTC. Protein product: CASSPLDGYTF.